Listed below are T cell receptor beta chains from one sample, sequenced in a study of blood T cell repertoires in COVID-19. Assay used: immunoSEQ multiplex PCR; TCRdb lists only in-frame clones, some missing. The sample gives about 180,000 clones, 70% to 90% of which show up once; about 7.3% is in the top ten. The sequenced sample was peripheral blood. These receptors originate from a man between 45 and 60 years old with active or convalescent COVID-19. CDR3s include the opening cysteine and the closing phenylalanine or tryptophan. Each record gives: J gene, D gene, V gene, clone size, CDR3 protein, CDR3 DNA. The D gene is left open where the match is weak. Expanded clones are given a class, and other clones once, few, many or no size at all.

TRBJ1-1 - TRBV11-2 - CASSRNLMNTEAFF TGTGCCAGCAGCCGCAACCTAATGAACACTGAAGCTTTCTTT
TRBJ1-1 - TRBV7-9 - CASSTPTGPTGGPFF TGTGCCAGCAGCACCCCGACAGGACCCACGGGCGGGCCTTTCTTT
TRBJ2-2 TRBD1 TRBV4-1 - CASSPRPDRALGRGTGELFF TGCGCCAGCAGCCCGCGTCCGGACAGGGCTCTCGGGAGAGGAACCGGGGAGCTGTTTTTT
TRBJ1-3 - TRBV5-8 - CASSFPGSGNTIYF TGTGCCAGCAGCTTCCCGGGATCTGGAAACACCATATATTTT
TRBJ1-1 TRBD1 TRBV11-2 - CASSFTGGGSTEAFF TGTGCCAGCAGCTTCACAGGGGGGGGTAGCACTGAAGCTTTCTTT
TRBJ1-1 TRBD1 TRBV7-9 - CASSRRGPGMNTEAFF TGTGCCAGCAGCCGGAGGGGGCCGGGGATGAACACTGAAGCTTTCTTT
TRBJ1-4 - TRBV25-1 - CASSETATNEKLFF TGTGCCAGCAGCGAGACAGCAACTAATGAAAAACTGTTTTTT
TRBJ2-4 TRBD2 TRBV4-2 - CASSQEAGGDIQYF TGTGCCAGCAGCCAAGAAGCTGGGGGGGACATTCAGTACTTC
TRBJ1-2 - TRBV7-9 - CASSLGVYGYTF TGTGCCAGCAGCTTGGGAGTCTATGGCTACACCTTC
TRBJ2-2 TRBD2 TRBV6-2/TRBV6-3 once CASSSPRLAGARTGGELFF TGTGCCAGCAGTTCCCCCCGACTAGCGGGGGCCCGAACAGGCGGGGAGCTGTTTTTT
TRBJ2-7 - TRBV27 - CASSSGPRNEQYF TGTGCCAGCAGTTCAGGCCCCCGGAACGAGCAGTACTTC
TRBJ1-4 - TRBV5-6 - CASSPGQTEKLFF TGTGCCAGCAGCCCTGGGCAGACTGAAAAACTGTTTTTT
TRBJ1-2 TRBD1 TRBV15 few CATSRDRGLNYGYTF TGTGCCACCAGCAGAGACAGGGGGCTGAACTATGGCTACACCTTC
TRBJ1-2 TRBD1 TRBV5-1 - CASSWDRGLGYTF TGCGCCAGCAGCTGGGACAGGGGGCTTGGCTACACCTTC
TRBJ1-1 TRBD1 TRBV24-1 - CATSAGGGTEAFF TGTGCCACCAGTGCAGGGGGTGGGACTGAAGCTTTCTTT
TRBJ1-1 TRBD1 TRBV13 - CASSFGQGTSNTEAFF TGTGCCAGCAGCTTTGGACAGGGAACTTCAAACACTGAAGCTTTCTTT
TRBJ1-2 TRBD1 TRBV9 - CASSPSTGTGNYYGYTF TGTGCCAGCAGCCCCTCGACCGGGACAGGGAATTACTATGGCTACACCTTC
TRBJ1-5 - TRBV9 - CASSVDGTANQPQHF TGTGCCAGCAGCGTAGATGGAACAGCTAATCAGCCCCAGCATTTT